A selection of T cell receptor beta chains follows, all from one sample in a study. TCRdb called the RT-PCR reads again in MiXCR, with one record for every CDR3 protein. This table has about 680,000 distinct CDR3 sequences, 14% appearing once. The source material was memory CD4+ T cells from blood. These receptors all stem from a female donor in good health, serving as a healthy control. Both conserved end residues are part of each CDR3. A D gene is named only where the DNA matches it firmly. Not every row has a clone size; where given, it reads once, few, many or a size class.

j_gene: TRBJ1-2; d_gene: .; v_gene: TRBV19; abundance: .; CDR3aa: CASSIGQTYGYTF; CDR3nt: TGTGCCAGTAGTATCGGACAAACCTATGGCTACACCTTC
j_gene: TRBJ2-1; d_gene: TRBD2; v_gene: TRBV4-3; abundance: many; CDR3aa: CASSQALAGNEQFF; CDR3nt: TGCGCCAGCAGCCAAGCCCTAGCGGGAAATGAGCAGTTCTTC
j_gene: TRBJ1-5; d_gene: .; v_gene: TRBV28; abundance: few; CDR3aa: CASSPNGHEGQPQHF; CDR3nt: TGTGCCAGCAGTCCCAATGGGCATGAGGGTCAGCCCCAGCATTTT
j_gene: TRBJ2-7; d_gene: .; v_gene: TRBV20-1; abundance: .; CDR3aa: CSARGRPDSYEQYF; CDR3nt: TGCAGTGCTAGAGGTAGGCCGGATAGTTACGAGCAGTACTTC
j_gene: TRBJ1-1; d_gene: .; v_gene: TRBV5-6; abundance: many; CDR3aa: CASTPSGNLNTEAFF; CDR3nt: TGTGCCAGCACCCCATCCGGGAATTTGAACACTGAAGCTTTCTTT
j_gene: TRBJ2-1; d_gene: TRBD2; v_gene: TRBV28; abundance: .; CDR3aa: CASSPLSFGLAGGVYNEQFF; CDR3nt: TGTGCCAGCAGTCCGCTCTCGTTTGGACTAGCGGGGGGGGTTTACAATGAGCAGTTCTTC
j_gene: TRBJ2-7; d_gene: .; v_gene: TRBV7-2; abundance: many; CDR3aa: CASSDYPWEQYF; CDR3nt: TGTGCCAGCAGCGACTACCCCTGGGAGCAGTACTTC
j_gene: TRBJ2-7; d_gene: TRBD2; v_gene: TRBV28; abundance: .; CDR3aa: CASSSGSGRNSYEQYF; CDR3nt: TGTGCCAGCAGTTCTGGTAGCGGGAGGAACTCCTACGAGCAGTACTTC
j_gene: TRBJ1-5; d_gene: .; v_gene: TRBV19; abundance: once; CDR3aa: CASSIRWKNQPQHF; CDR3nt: TGTGCCAGTAGTATAAGGTGGAAGAATCAGCCCCAGCATTTT
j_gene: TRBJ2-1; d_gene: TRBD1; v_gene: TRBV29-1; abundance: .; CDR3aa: CSARQGPYPFF; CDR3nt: TGCAGCGCTAGACAGGGTCCGTATCCGTTCTTC
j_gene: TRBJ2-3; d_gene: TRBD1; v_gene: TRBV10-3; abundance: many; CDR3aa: CAITPDSAGGRTDTQYF; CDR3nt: TGTGCCATCACTCCCGATTCGGCAGGGGGTCGCACAGATACGCAGTATTTT
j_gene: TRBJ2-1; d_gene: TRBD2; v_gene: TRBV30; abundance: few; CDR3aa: CAWRTSGRVVEQFF; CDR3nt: TGTGCCTGGAGGACTAGCGGGAGGGTGGTTGAGCAGTTCTTC
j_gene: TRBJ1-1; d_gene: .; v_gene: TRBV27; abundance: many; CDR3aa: CASSSHRDNTEAFF; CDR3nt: TGTGCCAGCAGTAGTCACAGGGATAACACTGAAGCTTTCTTT
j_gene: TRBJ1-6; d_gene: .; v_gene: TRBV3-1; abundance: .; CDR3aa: CASSQQSRTADSPLHF; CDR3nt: TGTGCCAGCAGCCAACAGAGTAGGACAGCGGATTCACCCCTCCACTTT
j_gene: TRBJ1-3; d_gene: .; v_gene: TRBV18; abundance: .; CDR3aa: CASSSGDVSGNTIYF; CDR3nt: TGTGCCAGCTCCTCAGGGGACGTCTCTGGAAACACCATATATTTT
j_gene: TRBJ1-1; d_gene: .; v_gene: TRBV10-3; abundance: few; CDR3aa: CAISERGGRGTEAFF; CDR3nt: TGTGCCATCAGTGAACGCGGAGGGCGCGGCACTGAAGCTTTCTTT
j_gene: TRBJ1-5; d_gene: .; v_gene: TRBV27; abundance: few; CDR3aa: CASSFSVGNGQPQHF; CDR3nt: TGTGCCAGCAGTTTTTCTGTTGGTAATGGTCAGCCCCAGCATTTT
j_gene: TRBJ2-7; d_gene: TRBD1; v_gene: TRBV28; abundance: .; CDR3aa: CASTLSGQREQYF; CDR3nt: TGTGCCAGCACCCTGTCGGGACAGAGGGAGCAGTACTTC
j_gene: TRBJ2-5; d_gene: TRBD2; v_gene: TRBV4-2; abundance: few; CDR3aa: CASSHGSSGGETQYF; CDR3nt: TGTGCCAGCAGCCACGGGTCTAGCGGAGGGGAGACCCAGTACTTC
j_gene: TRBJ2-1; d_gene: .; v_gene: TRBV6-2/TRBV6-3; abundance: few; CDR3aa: CASRSHGDNEQFF; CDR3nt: TGTGCCAGCAGGTCGCACGGGGACAATGAGCAGTTCTTC
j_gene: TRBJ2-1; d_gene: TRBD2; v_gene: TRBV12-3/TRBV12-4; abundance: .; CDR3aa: CASSGELAGWNEQFF; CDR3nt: TGTGCCAGCAGTGGGGAGTTAGCGGGGTGGAATGAGCAGTTCTTC
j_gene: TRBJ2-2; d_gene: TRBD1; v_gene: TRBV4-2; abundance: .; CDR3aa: CASSQDTGQINTGELFF; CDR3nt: TGTGCCAGCAGCCAAGATACGGGACAGATCAACACCGGGGAGCTGTTTTTT
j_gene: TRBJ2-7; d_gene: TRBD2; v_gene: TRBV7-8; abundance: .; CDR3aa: CASSLAAGLHYEQYF; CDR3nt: TGTGCCAGCAGCCTAGCGGCGGGACTCCACTACGAGCAGTACTTC
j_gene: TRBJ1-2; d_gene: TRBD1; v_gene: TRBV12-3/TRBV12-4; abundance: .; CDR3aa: CASSSRTGVFSGYTF; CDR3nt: TGTGCCAGCAGTTCCCGGACAGGAGTTTTTAGTGGCTACACCTTC
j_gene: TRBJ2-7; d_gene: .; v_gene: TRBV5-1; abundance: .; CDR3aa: CASSSQLYEQYF; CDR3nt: TGCGCCAGCAGCTCTCAACTATACGAGCAGTACTTC
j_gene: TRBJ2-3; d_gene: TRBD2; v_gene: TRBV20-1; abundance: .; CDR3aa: CSASPTSGIQGDTQYF; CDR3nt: TGCAGTGCTAGCCCGACTAGCGGAATCCAGGGAGATACGCAGTATTTT
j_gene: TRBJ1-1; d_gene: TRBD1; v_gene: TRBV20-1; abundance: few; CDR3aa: CSARDSQGAVTEAFF; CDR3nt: TGCAGTGCTAGAGATTCACAGGGGGCTGTCACTGAAGCTTTCTTT
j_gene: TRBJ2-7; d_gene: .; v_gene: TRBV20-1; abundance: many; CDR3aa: CSARARHSYEQYF; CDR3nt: TGCAGTGCTAGAGCTCGACACAGCTACGAGCAGTACTTC
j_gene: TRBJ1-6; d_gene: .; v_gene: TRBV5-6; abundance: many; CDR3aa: CASTPGSGTGYNSPLHF; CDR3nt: TGTGCCAGCACCCCGGGGTCAGGGACTGGATATAATTCACCCCTCCACTTT
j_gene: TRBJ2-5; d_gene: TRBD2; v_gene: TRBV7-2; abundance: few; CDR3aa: CASSLSASGGAGETQYF; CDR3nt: TGTGCCAGCAGCTTATCCGCTAGCGGGGGGGCCGGAGAGACCCAGTACTTC
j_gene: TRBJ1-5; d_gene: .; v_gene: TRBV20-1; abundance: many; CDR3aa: CSASGQAPSQPQHF; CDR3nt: TGCAGTGCTAGTGGGCAGGCCCCTTCTCAGCCCCAGCATTTT
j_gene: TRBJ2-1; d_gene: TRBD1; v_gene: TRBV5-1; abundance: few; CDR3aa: CASSTGTGSGNEQFF; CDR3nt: TGCGCCAGCAGCACCGGGACAGGGAGTGGAAATGAGCAGTTCTTC
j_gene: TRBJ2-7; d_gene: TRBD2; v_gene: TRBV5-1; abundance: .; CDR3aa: CASSLYGGRASYEQYF; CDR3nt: TGCGCCAGCAGCTTGTATGGCGGGAGGGCGTCCTACGAGCAGTACTTC
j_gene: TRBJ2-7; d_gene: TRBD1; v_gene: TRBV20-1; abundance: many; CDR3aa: CSAFPGTGYEQYF; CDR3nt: TGCAGTGCTTTTCCCGGGACAGGGTACGAGCAGTACTTC
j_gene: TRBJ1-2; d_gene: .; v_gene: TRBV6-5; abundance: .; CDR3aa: CASSLGRQQANYGYTF; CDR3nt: TGTGCCAGCAGTTTAGGACGCCAACAAGCTAACTATGGCTACACCTTC